The 30 T cell receptor beta chains below come from one sample, sequenced in a study of CD8 T cell repertoires and HIV-1 epitope variants. Antigens for these TCRs are unknown. Produced via immunoSEQ multiplex PCR; TCRdb's table is partial and in-frame only. The profile covers a few thousand clones, with approximately 69% appearing a single time and roughly two fifths taken by the ten largest. Sequenced input: cultured CD8+ T cells derived from PBMCs. Source of these receptors: a male donor with HIV.

This clone was counted a few times. The genes are TRBV28 and TRBJ2-1; TRBD2 matches 11 bases. The CDR3 is 14 amino acids. The V and J ends lost 8 bases and 7 bases, in that order; junction bases with no gene match: 7. The germline V gene encodes CDR1 MDHEN and CDR2 SYDVKM. The CDR3 sequence: CASLTSGGWNEQFF. CDR3 coding DNA: TGTGCCAGCCTCACTAGCGGGGGATGGAATGAGCAGTTCTTC. The complete variable domain, with remaining parts taken from reference TRBV28 and TRBJ2-1, reads DVKVTQSSRYLVKRTGEKVFLECVQDMDHENMFWYRQDPGLGLRLIYFSYDVKMKEKGDIPEGYSVSREKKERFSLILESASTNQTSMYLCASLTSGGWNEQFFGPGTRLTVL.

The chain employs TRBV19 and TRBJ2-7; 12 positions agree with TRBD2. CDR3 length: 15 amino acids. Unmatched junction bases numbered 6, after V lost 3 bases and J lost 6 bases. From germline, CDR1 is LNHDA and CDR2 SQIVND (reference sequence). DNA of the CDR3: TGTGCCAGTAGTATTCTAGCGGGAGGGCCGGGCGAGCAGTACTTC. It is translated as CASSILAGGPGEQYF. The full variable domain, its missing parts supplied by reference TRBV19 and TRBJ2-7, is DGGITQSPKYLFRKEGQNVTLSCEQNLNHDAMYWYRQDPGQGLRLIYYSQIVNDFQKGDIAEGYSVSREKKESFPLTVTSAQKNPTAFYLCASSILAGGPGEQYFGPGTRLTVT.

J is TRBJ1-1 and V is TRBV6-5, with D tentatively TRBD1 (5 bases). Germline loops: CDR1 MNHEY, CDR2 SVGAGI. The germline V and J ends were trimmed by 2 bases and 4 bases, with 8 bases remaining between them. The length of the CDR3 is 13 residues. CDR3 in amino acids: CASSYIGATEAFF. The DNA of the CDR3 is TGTGCCAGCAGTTACATAGGGGCCACTGAAGCTTTCTTT.

The chain recombines TRBV5-6 with TRBJ2-1; TRBD2 matches 11 bases. The CDR3 covers 17 residues. After removal of 3 bases from V and 4 bases from J, the junction contained 9 bases not matched to a gene. Germline V gene sequence: CDR1 SGHDT, CDR2 YYEEEE. CDR3 sequence reads: CASSYTTGLAVYNEQFF. The CDR3 DNA reads as TGTGCCAGCAGCTATACCACGGGACTAGCGGTATACAATGAGCAGTTCTTC.

Written as DNA, the CDR3 is TGTGCCAGCAGCTTAGCCGGGGCCACAGGGGGCATGGGTCAGCCCCAGCATTTT. This sequence encodes CASSLAGATGGMGQPQHF. J is TRBJ1-5 and V is TRBV7-8; 9 nucleotides agree with TRBD1. The germline CDR1 and CDR2 sequences are SGHVS and FQNEAQ. V shed 0 bases, J shed 6 bases, and the junction held 12 bases outside the gene matches. CDR3 length: 18 amino acids.

V is TRBV19 and J is TRBJ2-1, with D perhaps TRBD2 (6 bases). V lost 6 bases to trimming and J lost 10 bases, with 13 bases between them. CDR1 LNHDA and CDR2 SQIVND come from the germline V gene (reference sequence). CDR3 length: 12 amino acids. The CDR3 here is CASSSGLWEQFF. The CDR3 nucleotides read TGTGCCAGTAGCTCGGGACTTTGGGAGCAGTTCTTC. The full variable domain, in which reference TRBV19 and TRBJ2-1 provide the parts outside the CDR3, is DGGITQSPKYLFRKEGQNVTLSCEQNLNHDAMYWYRQDPGQGLRLIYYSQIVNDFQKGDIAEGYSVSREKKESFPLTVTSAQKNPTAFYLCASSSGLWEQFFGPGTRLTVL.

The CDR3 nucleotides read TGCGCCAGCAGCTTGGTTGGAAGGGGCACTGAAGCTTTCTTT. Protein: CASSLVGRGTEAFF. The rearrangement joins TRBV5-1 to TRBJ1-1, with TRBD1 as a possible D gene (5 bases). V gave up 0 bases and J gave up 4 bases, with 10 bases separating them. Germline values: CDR1 SGHRS, CDR2 YFSETQ. The CDR3 is made up of 14 amino acids.

The gene calls are TRBV9 and TRBJ2-3; D is unclear. The CDR3 contains 13 residues. CDR1 SGDLS and CDR2 YYNGEE come from the germline V gene. V shed 4 bases and J shed 5 bases, with 11 bases lying between them. The CDR3 DNA sequence: TGTGCCAGCAGCTCGATCCCAGAAGATACGCAGTATTTT. It translates to CASSSIPEDTQYF. Using reference TRBV9 and TRBJ2-3 for the parts outside the CDR3, the full variable domain is DSGVTQTPKHLITATGQRVTLRCSPRSGDLSVYWYQQSLDQGLQFLIQYYNGEERAKGNILERFSAQQFPDLHSELNLSSLELGDSALYFCASSSIPEDTQYFGPGTRLTVL.

This clone was detected only once. The chain uses TRBV28 and TRBJ2-5, with TRBD2 identical over 8 bases. The germline gives CDR1 MDHEN, CDR2 SYDVKM. This CDR3 is built from 16 residues. The V gene end was trimmed by 1 base and the J gene end by 4 bases; junction bases not matched to a gene: 8. This CDR3 is CASSLSDGGVGETQYF. CDR3 nucleotide sequence: TGTGCCAGCAGTTTATCCGACGGGGGGGTCGGAGAGACCCAGTACTTC.

This clone is medium-sized (0.01 to 0.1%) within its sample. The V call is TRBV6-1, the J call TRBJ1-5; no clear D. The ends were cut back, 6 bases at V and 5 bases at J, with 17 bases in the middle. The germline V gene encodes CDR1 MNHNS and CDR2 SASEGT. CDR3 size: 15 residues. This CDR3 is CASSVDTDNYQPQHF. The DNA for the CDR3 is TGTGCCAGCAGCGTAGACACCGACAACTATCAGCCCCAGCATTTT.

CDR3 sequence (DNA): TGTGCCAGCCGGGTGACAGGGGTGACGTCCAACACTGAAGCTTTCTTT. The encoded protein is CASRVTGVTSNTEAFF. The J gene is TRBJ1-1, the V gene TRBV7-3; 8 bases are a match to TRBD1. The germline gives CDR1 SGHTA, CDR2 FQGTGA. The CDR3 totals 16 residues. V lost 8 bases to trimming and J lost 2 bases; unmatched junction nucleotides: 13.

The table lists this clone with a few counts. Written as DNA, the CDR3 is TGTGCCAGCAAGGACAGGGTAATCAACGAGCAGTACTTC. Protein product: CASKDRVINEQYF. The chain combines TRBV28 with TRBJ2-7; TRBD1 matches 8 bases. V lost 7 bases to trimming and J lost 5 bases; unmatched junction nucleotides: 7. The germline V gene encodes CDR1 MDHEN and CDR2 SYDVKM. The CDR3 is 13 amino acids.

This chain uses TRBV21-1 with TRBJ2-7. TRBV21-1 is annotated as a pseudogene. The CDR3 contains 13 residues. The CDR3 DNA reads as TGTGCCAGCAGCTTACCAAGCTCCTACGAGCAGTACTTC. It translates to CASSLPSSYEQYF.

This chain links TRBV29-1 with TRBJ1-1, with D possibly being TRBD1 (6 bases). The CDR3 spans 13 residues. The V gene's germline CDR1 is SQVTM and CDR2 ANQGSEA. Trimming left V 4 bases short and J 8 bases short, with 17 bases between. DNA of the CDR3: TGCAGCGTTGTGTTACCGGGGGCTAAAGAAGCTTTCTTT. Encoded protein: CSVVLPGAKEAFF.

V gene TRBV27 combines with J gene TRBJ2-7; D not certain. CDR1 and CDR2 (germline): MNHEY, SMNVEV (reference sequence). The ends were cut back, 2 bases at V and 6 bases at J, with 14 bases in the middle. The CDR3 runs 14 residues. CDR3 region: CASSLTPGLSEQYF. The CDR3 DNA reads as TGTGCCAGCAGTTTAACCCCCGGGCTCAGCGAGCAGTACTTC.

This rearrangement joins TRBV5-6 to TRBJ2-7; D remains ambiguous. V lost 1 base, J lost 5 bases, and 7 bases lay in between. CDR3 size: 12 residues. Germline V gene lookup returns CDR1 SGHDT and CDR2 YYEEEE. In DNA form, the CDR3 reads TGTGCCAGCAGCTTGCTCGCGGACGAGCAGTACTTC. Amino acid sequence: CASSLLADEQYF. The variable domain in full, completed from reference TRBV5-6 and TRBJ2-7, reads DAGVTQSPTHLIKTRGQQVTLRCSPKSGHDTVSWYQQALGQGPQFIFQYYEEEERQRGNFPDRFSGHQFPNYSSELNVNALLLGDSALYLCASSLLADEQYFGPGTRLTVT.

This chain connects TRBV27 to TRBJ2-1; 11 positions match TRBD2. The J segment lost 0 bases and the V segment lost 5 bases, leaving 3 bases of the junction unmatched. The CDR3 sequence is 16 residues long. CDR1 MNHEY and CDR2 SMNVEV come from the germline V gene (reference sequence). In DNA, the CDR3 is TGTGCCAGCAGTCTTAGCGGGGGGGCCTCCTACAATGAGCAGTTCTTC. Amino acids: CASSLSGGASYNEQFF.

For this clone: One end of the junction does not line up with germline, which may come from a read error. V usage is TRBV7-7 and J usage is TRBJ2-5; 7 bases are shared with TRBD2. This CDR3 is built from 15 residues. Germline lookup yields CDR1 SSHAT and CDR2 FNYEAQ (reference sequence). The CDR3 reads CASSLTVAGEETQYF. The CDR3 nucleotides read TGTGCTAGCAGCTTAACGGTGGCGGGAGAAGAGACCCAGTACTTC.

This clone was observed a single time. This chain joins TRBV5-4 and TRBJ2-3; the D call may be TRBD1 or TRBD2 (5 bases each). Germline V lookup: CDR1 SGHNT, CDR2 YYREEE (reference sequence). Between the trimmed V and J ends, which lost 4 bases and 1 base, there was a span of 7 bases. This CDR3 contains 13 residues. CDR3 DNA sequence: TGTGCCAGCAGCGTGGGGGGCACAGATACGCAGTATTTT. Its translation is CASSVGGTDTQYF.

This clone qualifies as large. This chain links TRBV2 with TRBJ2-1, with TRBD2 as a possible D gene (7 bases). Germline V gene sequence: CDR1 SNHLY, CDR2 FYNNEI. Trimming took 3 bases from V and 7 from J, leaving 13 bases between them. The CDR3 sequence is 14 residues long. The CDR3 loop is CASSEGGTLNEQFF. In DNA, the CDR3 is TGTGCCAGCAGTGAGGGGGGGACATTGAATGAGCAGTTCTTC.

CDR3 loop: CASRGTGGFGANVLTF. The CDR3 DNA reads TGTGCCAGCCGCGGGACAGGGGGGTTTGGGGCCAACGTCCTGACTTTC. V gene TRBV28 combines with J gene TRBJ2-6; 11 positions agree with TRBD1. The CDR3 totals 16 residues. After removal of 8 bases from V and 3 bases from J, the junction contained 6 bases not matched to a gene. Germline V gives CDR1 MDHEN, CDR2 SYDVKM.

This chain joins TRBV30 and TRBJ2-3, with a tentative D call TRBD1 (6 bases). This CDR3 contains 14 residues. Germline values: CDR1 GTSNPN, CDR2 SVGIG (reference sequence). V dropped 4 bases and J dropped 0 bases, with 11 bases sitting between them. CDR3 amino acids: CAWTSGASTDTQYF. The DNA of the CDR3 is TGTGCCTGGACCTCAGGGGCCAGCACAGATACGCAGTATTTT.

This chain links TRBV7-2 with TRBJ2-1; 8 bases align to TRBD2. The V gene end was trimmed by 1 base and the J gene end by 6 bases; junction bases not matched to a gene: 11. The germline CDR1 and CDR2 sequences are SGHTA and FQGNSA. This CDR3 is built from 17 residues. CDR3 protein: CASSLEPRTSWGNEQFF. CDR3 DNA sequence: TGTGCCAGCAGCTTAGAGCCCCGGACTAGCTGGGGCAATGAGCAGTTCTTC.

This clone has a handful of counts. CDR3 in DNA: TGTGCCATCAGTGAGGGGGATACTGAAGCTTTCTTT. Its translation: CAISEGDTEAFF. This chain uses TRBV10-3 with TRBJ1-1; D is uncertain. This CDR3 region has 12 residues. Per germline, CDR1 ENHRY and CDR2 SYGVKD. Trimming cost V 2 bases and J 5 bases, with 6 bases left between them.

The chain joins TRBV4-2 to TRBJ1-2; no firm D call. Germline CDR1 and CDR2: LGHNA and YNFKEQ. CDR3 size: 17 residues. Trimming took 0 bases from V and 2 from J, leaving 16 bases between them. CDR3 loop: CASSQEAGMTPNYGYTF. The CDR3 DNA is TGTGCCAGCAGCCAAGAGGCAGGCATGACCCCAAACTATGGCTACACCTTC.

V usage is TRBV9 and J usage is TRBJ2-1, with a tentative D call TRBD2 (5 bases). The CDR3 is 17 residues long. Trimming took 0 bases from V and 8 from J, leaving 21 bases between them. Looked up from germline, CDR1 is SGDLS and CDR2 is YYNGEE. CDR3 region: CASSVGGAAGPGDEQFF. The CDR3, as DNA: TGTGCCAGCAGCGTAGGGGGAGCCGCGGGCCCTGGAGATGAGCAGTTCTTC.

This rearrangement joins TRBV7-8 to TRBJ2-1, with D possibly being TRBD1 (5 bases). V lost 6 bases and J lost 9, with 15 bases in between. This CDR3 has 13 amino acids. In germline, CDR1 is SGHVS, CDR2 FQNEAQ. The CDR3 DNA reads as TGTGCCAGCAGTTTCCCTCACAGGTCTGAGCAGTTCTTC. Translation: CASSFPHRSEQFF.

The V and J genes are TRBV7-9 and TRBJ2-3; D is possibly TRBD2 (5 bases). Trimming took 1 base from V and 2 from J, leaving 16 bases between them. CDR3 size: 17 residues. Germline CDR1 and CDR2: SEHNR and FQNEAQ (reference sequence). The CDR3 DNA reads TGTGCCAGCAGCTTAGTCGAGGGCGCAGTCTACACAGATACGCAGTATTTT. Translated: CASSLVEGAVYTDTQYF.

The chain is built from TRBV5-8 and TRBJ2-3, with 9 bases fitting TRBD1. Per the germline V gene, CDR1 is SGHTS and CDR2 is YDEGEE. This CDR3 contains 16 residues. J was trimmed by 2 bases and V by 0 bases; bases with no gene match: 4. The CDR3 loop is CASSLDGTGYTDTQYF. The CDR3 DNA reads TGTGCCAGCAGCTTGGACGGGACAGGGTACACAGATACGCAGTATTTT. Full variable domain (remainder filled in from reference TRBV5-8 and TRBJ2-3): EAGVTQSPTHLIKTRGQQATLRCSPISGHTSVYWYQQALGLGLQFLLWYDEGEERNRGNFPPRFSGRQFPNYSSELNVNALELEDSALYLCASSLDGTGYTDTQYFGPGTRLTVL.

The chain is built from TRBV9 and TRBJ2-2; possibly TRBD2 for D (5 bases). Trimming removed 0 bases at V and 1 base at J, with 16 bases between. Germline assignment: CDR1 SGDLS and CDR2 YYNGEE. The CDR3 has 18 amino acids. The CDR3 protein is CASSVATVALRNTGELFF. The CDR3 DNA follows: TGTGCCAGCAGCGTAGCTACCGTAGCGTTAAGGAACACCGGGGAGCTGTTTTTT.